The 14 T cell receptor beta chains listed next were all sequenced from one sample in a study of cytomegalovirus exposure and HLA in healthy donors. Primers: 60 Vbeta forward and 13 Jbeta reverse. Sequencing was performed with immunoSEQ multiplex PCR; in TCRdb, only in-frame clones are kept and a portion is missing. The data hold 150,000 or so clones, with 60% to 85% observed a single time. Sequencing was performed on PBMCs. Receptors originate from a man aged 40-55 years in good health and CMV-seropositive.

The chain uses TRBV28 and TRBJ2-7; D ambiguous. Between the trimmed V and J ends, which lost 8 bases and 2 bases, there was a span of 13 bases. This CDR3 spans 13 amino acids. Germline V lookup: CDR1 MDHEN, CDR2 SYDVKM. For the CDR3, the DNA is TGTGCCAGCTGGGCACCAGTTACCTACGAGCAGTACTTC. It yields the protein CASWAPVTYEQYF.

The V call is TRBV5-6, the J call TRBJ2-5; 10 nucleotides match TRBD1. The CDR3 is 15 residues long. Germline lookup yields CDR1 SGHDT and CDR2 YYEEEE. With 2 bases clipped from V and 7 bases from J, the junction kept 8 bases outside the gene matches. In DNA form, the CDR3 reads TGTGCCAGCAGCTTACCCCCCGGGACAGGGGCGACCCAGTACTTC. Translation: CASSLPPGTGATQYF.

CDR3 bases: TGTGCCAGCAGCCAGACAGGTCGTAATCAGCCCCAGCATTTT. It is translated as CASSQTGRNQPQHF. The V call is TRBV14, the J call TRBJ1-5, with TRBD1 as a possible D gene (6 bases). The CDR3 is 14 residues long. V shed 3 bases and J shed 4 bases, with 10 bases lying between them. The germline V gene has CDR1 SGHDN and CDR2 FVKESK.

The chain couples TRBV6-1 to TRBJ2-7, with a tentative D call TRBD2 (6 bases). Germline V gives CDR1 MNHNS, CDR2 SASEGT. The V and J ends lost 4 bases and 5 bases respectively, with 18 bases between them. This CDR3 spans 15 amino acids. This CDR3 is CASSAMSGPGNEQYF. As DNA, the CDR3 is TGTGCCAGCAGTGCAATGAGCGGGCCGGGGAACGAGCAGTACTTC.

The chain links TRBV7-9 to TRBJ2-2; the match to TRBD1 covers 12 bases. Germline CDR1 and CDR2: SEHNR and FQNEAQ (reference sequence). This CDR3 region has 18 residues. The V gene end was trimmed by 4 bases and the J gene end by 6 bases; junction bases not matched to a gene: 12. DNA of the CDR3: TGTGCCAGCAGCTCCCCGGGACAGGGGGCTGGGAGGGCCGGGGAGCTGTTTTTT. Protein sequence: CASSSPGQGAGRAGELFF.

This clone was counted only a few times. Other DNA sequences of this sample code for an identical CDR3. The chain uses TRBV7-9 and TRBJ2-5; D call uncertain. Germline V CDR1 and CDR2: SEHNR, FQNEAQ (reference sequence). The V and J ends lost 3 bases and 5 bases respectively, with 4 bases between them. CDR3 length: 11 amino acids. CDR3 DNA: TGTGCCAGCAGCTTCTCCGAGACCCAGTACTTC. It specifies CASSFSETQYF.

V is TRBV5-6 and J is TRBJ1-1; 8 nucleotides line up with TRBD1. The CDR3 is 15 residues long. V was clipped by 0 bases and J by 6 bases; unmatched bases: 7. Germline CDR1 SGHDT, CDR2 YYEEEE. The CDR3 spells CASSLGTGLGSEAFF. CDR3 nucleotide sequence: TGTGCCAGCAGCTTGGGGACAGGGTTGGGTTCTGAAGCTTTCTTT.

The V gene is TRBV28, the J gene TRBJ2-7, with TRBD2 matching over 10 bases. With 9 bases clipped from V and 4 bases from J, the junction kept 6 bases outside the gene matches. The CDR3 extends over 13 amino acids. Germline V gene data show CDR1 as MDHEN and CDR2 as SYDVKM. The CDR3 here is CASRGSGRYEQYF. In nucleotides, the CDR3 is TGTGCCAGTAGAGGTAGCGGGAGGTACGAGCAGTACTTC.

In this sample, this clone turned up a few times. V usage is TRBV29-1 and J usage is TRBJ2-7; D is perhaps TRBD1 (6 bases). Per the germline V gene, CDR1 is SQVTM and CDR2 is ANQGSEA. The CDR3 extends over 14 amino acids. Trimming stripped 7 bases from V and 5 bases from J, with 21 bases between. As DNA, the CDR3 is TGCAGCGCCACCGGACAGAGAGGGTCTAACGAGCAGTACTTC. It encodes CSATGQRGSNEQYF.

V is TRBV6-4 and J is TRBJ2-5; D gene unclear. Germline loops: CDR1 MRHNA, CDR2 SNTAGT. The CDR3 totals 10 residues. Deletions cut 7 bases from V and 5 bases from J, with 5 bases between. CDR3 bases: TGTGCCAGCATTCGGGAGACCCAGTACTTC. This sequence encodes CASIRETQYF.

This rearrangement joins TRBV7-2 to TRBJ2-7; possible D gene TRBD2, 5 bases. Trimming shortened V by 0 bases and J by 0 bases, and 6 bases separated the two germline ends. CDR3 length: 14 residues. Per the germline V gene, CDR1 is SGHTA and CDR2 is FQGNSA. The CDR3 region has the DNA TGTGCCAGCAGCTTAGCAGCGGTCTCCTACGAGCAGTACTTC. Translation: CASSLAAVSYEQYF.

This chain links TRBV28 with TRBJ1-1; D not resolved. This CDR3 is 12 amino acids long. CDR1 and CDR2 (germline): MDHEN, SYDVKM. Trimming shortened V by 4 bases and J by 2 bases, and 5 bases separated the two germline ends. DNA of the CDR3: TGTGCCAGCAGTTCGGGAAACACTGAAGCTTTCTTT. This gives the protein CASSSGNTEAFF.

The chain is built from TRBV7-2 and TRBJ2-7, with D unclear. Germline loops: CDR1 SGHTA, CDR2 FQGNSA. V lost 5 bases, J lost 0 bases, and 11 bases lay in between. This CDR3 comprises 14 residues. CDR3 amino acids: CASSPDWASYEQYF. CDR3 coding DNA: TGTGCCAGCAGCCCTGATTGGGCCTCCTACGAGCAGTACTTC.

This chain connects TRBV7-7 to TRBJ2-5; tentative D call: TRBD2 (6 bases). CDR1 is SSHAT and CDR2 is FNYEAQ in the germline V gene (reference sequence). With 5 bases removed from V and 5 bases from J, the gap between germline ends came to 18 bases. This CDR3 has 15 amino acids. The CDR3 region is CASSPTGVIGETQYF. For the CDR3, the DNA is TGTGCCAGCAGCCCGACGGGGGTGATAGGGGAGACCCAGTACTTC.